This is a list of T cell receptor beta chains from one sample in a study of cytomegalovirus exposure and HLA in healthy donors. Using immunoSEQ multiplex PCR, the repertoire was profiled, and TCRdb retains in-frame clones only, with some absent. The sample contains under 150,000 clones, more than 80% of which appear only once. The specimen sequenced was PBMCs. Receptors originate from a woman aged 40 to 50 in good health and CMV-seropositive. CDR3s include the opening cysteine and the closing phenylalanine or tryptophan. The D gene is left open where the match is weak. Size is stated for part of the rows, as once, few or many counts, or as a class when the clone is expanded.

d_call	j_call	v_call	clone_size	cdr3_aa	cdr3_nt
-	TRBJ2-2	TRBV18	-	CASSSNRVNTGELFF	TGTGCCAGCTCATCGAACAGGGTGAACACCGGGGAGCTGTTTTTT
-	TRBJ1-1	TRBV5-5	few	CASSYTGQVNAEAFF	TGTGCCAGCAGTTATACGGGACAAGTAAACGCTGAAGCTTTCTTT
TRBD1	TRBJ2-1	TRBV11-2	-	CASSSYRGDEQFF	TGTGCCAGCAGCTCGTACAGGGGGGATGAGCAGTTCTTC
TRBD1	TRBJ2-7	TRBV5-4	-	CASSLVGTGVSYEQYF	TGTGCCAGCAGCTTGGTCGGGACAGGTGTCTCCTACGAGCAGTACTTC
-	TRBJ2-3	TRBV29-1	-	CSVELWVMVEGGDTQYF	TGCAGCGTTGAATTATGGGTGATGGTGGAGGGAGGAGATACGCAGTATTTT
TRBD2	TRBJ2-3	TRBV4-2	-	CASSPGLAGQDTQYF	TGTGCCAGCAGCCCCGGACTAGCGGGTCAAGATACGCAGTATTTT
-	TRBJ2-3	TRBV5-1	-	CASSFLVEGTDTQYF	TGCGCCAGCAGCTTTCTTGTGGAGGGGACAGATACGCAGTATTTT
-	TRBJ1-2	TRBV7-9	-	CASSSGGVSSPF	TGTGCCAGCAGCTCGGGGGGTGTCTCTTCCCCGTTC
-	TRBJ2-7	TRBV19	few	CASSIRGGEQYF	TGTGCCAGTAGTATAAGGGGAGGCGAGCAGTACTTC
-	TRBJ2-5	TRBV19	few	CASSIVLTPQETQYF	TGTGCCAGTAGTATAGTACTGACTCCTCAAGAGACCCAGTACTTC
TRBD2	TRBJ2-7	TRBV28	-	CASTPSGKSYEQYF	TGTGCCAGCACCCCTAGCGGAAAATCCTACGAGCAGTACTTC
-	TRBJ1-1	TRBV30	-	CAWSVLGEAFF	TGTGCCTGGAGTGTACTAGGTGAAGCTTTCTTT
TRBD2	TRBJ2-7	TRBV6-5	-	CASSYFGGSSYEQYF	TGTGCCAGCAGTTACTTCGGCGGGAGCTCCTACGAGCAGTACTTC
TRBD1	TRBJ1-1	TRBV7-9	-	CASSLVLGQGTEAFF	TGTGCCAGCAGCTTAGTTTTGGGACAGGGAACTGAAGCTTTCTTT
-	TRBJ2-5	TRBV6-1	once	CASSRTNQETQYF	TGTGCCAGCAGCCGGACAAATCAAGAGACCCAGTACTTC
-	TRBJ1-1	TRBV25-1	-	CASMTQSMNTEAFF	TGTGCCAGCATGACTCAATCGATGAACACTGAAGCTTTCTTT
TRBD1	TRBJ2-7	TRBV5-4	-	CASSQMGTGLRLHCF	TGTGCCAGCAGCCAGATGGGGACAGGCCTTCGCTTACACTGCTTC
-	TRBJ2-2	TRBV7-2	once	CASTSGEGELFF	TGTGCCAGCACCTCGGGGGAGGGGGAGCTGTTTTTT
TRBD1	TRBJ1-4	TRBV28	-	CASSLPSLRDRVEKLFF	TGTGCCAGCAGTTTACCCTCTCTACGGGACAGGGTCGAAAAACTGTTTTTT
TRBD1	TRBJ1-2	TRBV28	-	CASSTTGTGGVIGYTF	TGTGCCAGCAGTACCACCGGGACAGGGGGAGTTATAGGGTACACCTTC
TRBD1	TRBJ2-3	TRBV13	-	CASSLGGQGADTQYF	TGTGCCAGCAGCTTAGGGGGACAGGGGGCAGATACGCAGTATTTT
-	TRBJ2-5	TRBV7-9	-	CASSLGTQGGPQETQYF	TGTGCCAGCAGCTTAGGGACACAGGGGGGGCCACAAGAGACCCAGTACTTC
-	TRBJ2-1	TRBV29-1	-	CSSELYNEQFF	TGCAGCTCTGAGCTATACAATGAGCAGTTCTTC
TRBD1	TRBJ1-2	TRBV5-1	-	CASNPFGDSEYGYTF	TGCGCCAGCAACCCTTTCGGGGACAGCGAATATGGCTACACCTTC
-	TRBJ2-3	TRBV10-3	-	CAISELADTQYF	TGTGCCATCAGTGAGCTCGCAGATACGCAGTATTTT
-	TRBJ2-7	TRBV2	-	CASRAGSVYEQYF	TGTGCCAGCCGAGCGGGTAGCGTCTACGAGCAGTACTTC
TRBD1	TRBJ2-7	TRBV28	-	CASTAGGNSYEQYF	TGTGCCAGCACTGCAGGGGGTAACTCCTACGAGCAGTACTTC
-	TRBJ2-1	TRBV5-1	-	CASSLIDTYGDEQFF	TGCGCCAGCAGCTTGATCGACACCTATGGCGATGAGCAGTTCTTC
-	TRBJ1-2	TRBV5-6	-	CASSPRFTSFGYTF	TGTGCCAGCAGTCCTCGGTTCACTTCATTTGGCTACACCTTC
TRBD1	TRBJ1-1	TRBV27	-	CASSLSKGTGNTEAFF	TGTGCCAGCAGTTTATCGAAGGGGACAGGTAACACTGAAGCTTTCTTT
TRBD2	TRBJ2-3	TRBV19	-	CASSTPGGETDTQYF	TGTGCCAGTAGCACCCCGGGAGGGGAAACAGATACGCAGTATTTT
-	TRBJ1-1	TRBV30	few	CAWSVLVNTEAFF	TGTGCCTGGAGTGTACTCGTGAACACTGAAGCTTTCTTT
-	TRBJ2-3	TRBV6-5	-	CASSLSGEGSDTQYF	TGTGCCAGCAGTTTGAGTGGTGAGGGTTCAGATACGCAGTATTTT
TRBD1	TRBJ1-2	TRBV9	-	CASSVSKGAEDYGYTF	TGTGCCAGCAGCGTTAGCAAGGGGGCTGAGGACTATGGCTACACCTTC
-	TRBJ2-1	TRBV28	-	CASSLLNSLEQFF	TGTGCCAGCAGTTTACTGAATAGTCTTGAGCAGTTCTTC
-	TRBJ1-2	TRBV7-8	-	CASSSGDNRANYGYTF	TGTGCCAGCAGCTCCGGGGACAATCGAGCTAACTATGGCTACACCTTC
TRBD2	TRBJ2-5	TRBV4-3	-	CASSQEGRAPETQYF	TGCGCCAGCAGCCAAGAGGGGAGGGCTCCAGAGACCCAGTACTTC
-	TRBJ1-2	TRBV21-1	-	CARPQRAGDYLCGYTF	-
-	TRBJ2-2	TRBV7-9	-	CASSPLAERELFF	TGTGCCAGCAGCCCCTTAGCGGAAAGGGAGCTGTTTTTT
TRBD2	TRBJ2-1	TRBV28	-	CASRSGGNREQFF	TGTGCCAGCAGGAGCGGGGGTAATCGGGAGCAGTTCTTC
-	TRBJ1-4	TRBV7-6	-	CASSLGGTATNEKLFF	TGTGCCAGCAGCTTAGGCGGGACCGCAACTAATGAAAAACTGTTTTTT
-	TRBJ1-1	TRBV11-2	-	CASRRPPTAMDTEAFF	TGTGCCAGCAGACGACCCCCCACAGCCATGGACACTGAAGCTTTCTTT
-	TRBJ1-2	TRBV27	-	CASSLGQNYGYTF	TGTGCCAGCAGTCTAGGACAGAACTATGGCTACACCTTC
-	TRBJ1-1	TRBV18	-	CASSPYELRGLNTEAFF	TGTGCCAGCTCACCATATGAACTACGAGGGTTGAACACTGAAGCTTTCTTT
-	TRBJ1-2	TRBV21-1	-	CAMVGGQGHGYTF	TGTGCCATGGTTGGAGGACAGGGCCATGGCTACACCTTC
TRBD1	TRBJ1-5	TRBV30	-	CAWTTGGQPQHF	TGTGCCTGGACTACAGGGGGTCAGCCCCAGCATTTT
-	TRBJ1-1	TRBV4-1	-	CASSQGDTQQAFF	TGCGCCAGCAGCCAAGGGGACACCCAGCAAGCTTTCTTT
-	TRBJ2-7	TRBV5-6	-	CASSQLDRGEQYF	TGTGCCAGCAGTCAACTCGACAGAGGCGAGCAGTACTTC
TRBD1	TRBJ1-1	TRBV9	-	CASSESGTESAFF	TGTGCCAGCAGCGAGTCCGGGACAGAGTCAGCTTTCTTT
TRBD1	TRBJ2-7	TRBV5-5	few	CASSWKGLNRGIVDEQYF	TGTGCCAGCAGCTGGAAGGGGCTTAACAGGGGGATCGTGGACGAGCAGTACTTC